The 17 T cell receptor beta chains given below trace back to one sample, sequenced in a study of shared clonotypes between healthy human individuals. Naive CD8 populations comprised CD45RO-negative cells positively selected for CCR7, excluding terminally differentiated effector memory CD45RA+ cells. TCRdb's table, derived via immunoSEQ multiplex PCR, lists solely in-frame clones and lacks some. The profile shows about 1,800,000 clones, 85% to 95% of them singletons. Sequenced input: naive CD8+ T cells sorted from blood. The receptors derive from a man between 18 and 29 years old in good health.

V usage is TRBV28 and J usage is TRBJ1-1, with D maybe TRBD1 (6 bases). With 5 bases removed from V and 5 bases from J, the gap between germline ends came to 12 bases. The CDR3 sequence is 13 residues long. Germline V gene data show CDR1 as MDHEN and CDR2 as SYDVKM. CDR3: CASSRGGRTEAFF. The DNA for the CDR3 is TGTGCCAGCAGTAGGGGGGGGCGGACTGAAGCTTTCTTT.

This clone occurred once. The genes are TRBV5-1 and TRBJ2-1; D perhaps matches TRBD1 (6 bases). The length of the CDR3 is 18 residues. V lost 4 bases and J lost 0, with 20 bases in between. CDR1 and CDR2 (germline): SGHRS, YFSETQ. CDR3 region: CASSPRAGVANSYNEQFF. CDR3 DNA: TGCGCCAGCAGCCCCCGGGCAGGGGTTGCGAACTCCTACAATGAGCAGTTCTTC.

The J gene is TRBJ1-2, the V gene TRBV13; D ambiguous. The CDR3 has 16 residues. V was trimmed by 5 bases and J by 0 bases, leaving 16 bases between them. Germline lookup yields CDR1 PRHDT and CDR2 FYEKMQ (reference sequence). The DNA of the CDR3 is TGTGCCAGCAGCCAAAGAGGAGGAAAAGCTAACTATGGCTACACCTTC. Amino acids: CASSQRGGKANYGYTF.

V gene TRBV10-3 combines with J gene TRBJ2-7, with 7 bases fitting TRBD1. This CDR3 has 16 amino acids. V lost 0 bases to trimming and J lost 6 bases; unmatched junction nucleotides: 11. CDR1 and CDR2 from the germline V gene are ENHRY and SYGVKD. CDR3 in amino acids: CAISESPGQGVVEQYF. CDR3 bases: TGTGCCATCAGTGAGTCGCCAGGGCAGGGGGTAGTCGAGCAGTACTTC.

J is TRBJ1-4 and V is TRBV7-9; 8 positions match TRBD1. V dropped 4 bases and J dropped 10; count of bases not matched to a gene: 2. Germline-derived CDR1 and CDR2 are SEHNR and FQNEAQ (reference sequence). The CDR3 is made up of 12 amino acids. This CDR3 reads CASSSTGGKLFF. CDR3 coding DNA: TGTGCCAGCAGCTCCACAGGGGGAAAACTGTTTTTT.

Of note for this clone: This specimen includes other DNA sequences encoding the same CDR3. V usage is TRBV5-6 and J usage is TRBJ2-7; D might be TRBD1 or TRBD2, each matching 5 bases. The CDR3 spans 12 residues. Germline V CDR1 and CDR2: SGHDT, YYEEEE. V lost 7 bases and J 3 bases, leaving 11 bases between the germline ends. The CDR3 region has the DNA TGTGCCAGCTCCGGGGCAGGCTACGAGCAGTACTTC. It translates to CASSGAGYEQYF.

On this clone: Other DNA sequences in the same sample also yield this CDR3. V gene TRBV30 combines with J gene TRBJ2-1; D not certain. The CDR3 is 13 amino acids. Trimming took off 0 bases at V and 2 bases at J, with 5 bases between the two ends. Germline assignment: CDR1 GTSNPN and CDR2 SVGIG (reference sequence). CDR3 loop: CAWSVLTYNEQFF. CDR3 DNA: TGTGCCTGGAGTGTGCTAACCTACAATGAGCAGTTCTTC.

V is TRBV7-9 and J is TRBJ1-2; TRBD1 aligns across 7 bases. V shed 5 bases, J shed 6 bases, and the junction held 12 bases outside the gene matches. The CDR3 extends over 15 amino acids. Germline V gene data show CDR1 as SEHNR and CDR2 as FQNEAQ (reference sequence). Here the CDR3 reads CASSTRDSWVDGYTF. As DNA, the CDR3 is TGTGCCAGCAGCACACGGGACAGTTGGGTGGATGGCTACACCTTC.

The chain joins TRBV29-1 to TRBJ1-3; D unresolved. CDR1 and CDR2 (germline): SQVTM, ANQGSEA. V shed 1 base and J shed 4 bases, with 8 bases lying between them. The CDR3 is made up of 13 amino acids. CDR3 nucleotides: TGCAGCGTTGAAGGGGTGGGGGGAAACACCATATATTTT. The encoded protein is CSVEGVGGNTIYF. Variable domain in full (rest from reference TRBV29-1 and TRBJ1-3): SAVISQKPSRDICQRGTSLTIQCQVDSQVTMMFWYRQQPGQSLTLIATANQGSEATYESGFVIDKFPISRPNLTFSTLTVSNMSPEDSSIYLCSVEGVGGNTIYFGEGSWLTVV.

The rearrangement uses TRBV25-1 and TRBJ1-1; D is unclear. In germline, CDR1 is MGHDK, CDR2 SYGVNS. The CDR3 is 12 residues long. Trimming removed 10 bases at V and 3 bases at J, with 12 bases between. The CDR3 DNA is TGTGCCACCGAGGGTGGGGACACTGAAGCTTTCTTT. It encodes CATEGGDTEAFF.

The chain carries TRBV6-1 and TRBJ1-1; D remains unclear. V lost 2 bases and J lost 5, with 12 bases in between. Germline V gives CDR1 MNHNS, CDR2 SASEGT. The CDR3 runs to 14 residues. In DNA, the CDR3 is TGTGCCAGCAGTGAATTGGGGTCCGGGACTGAAGCTTTCTTT. This gives the protein CASSELGSGTEAFF.

This clone was seen just once. The chain couples TRBV7-9 to TRBJ1-4; D possibly corresponds to TRBD1 (5 bases). The CDR3 is 13 amino acids. Germline CDR1 and CDR2: SEHNR and FQNEAQ (reference sequence). Trimming pared 6 bases from V and 5 bases from J, leaving 10 bases between. This CDR3 is CASSTQGNEKLFF. CDR3 nucleotides: TGTGCCAGCAGTACCCAGGGAAATGAAAAACTGTTTTTT.

V gene TRBV6-6 combines with J gene TRBJ1-2; D is uncertain. The CDR3 consists of 16 residues. CDR1 MNHNY and CDR2 SVGAGI come from the germline V gene (reference sequence). Between the trimmed V and J ends, which lost 2 bases and 0 bases, there was a span of 13 bases. CDR3 sequence (DNA): TGTGCCAGCAGTTACGAGGGCTCGAGAGCTAACTATGGCTACACCTTC. The encoded protein is CASSYEGSRANYGYTF.

The chain uses TRBV4-2 and TRBJ2-3; 7 nucleotides line up with TRBD2. Germline CDR1 reads LGHNA; CDR2 reads YNFKEQ. There are 15 residues in the CDR3. With V trimmed by 2 bases and J by 2 bases, 4 bases remained unmatched. CDR3 protein: CASSQTAGLTDTQYF. CDR3 nucleotide sequence: TGTGCCAGCAGCCAAACAGCGGGGCTCACAGATACGCAGTATTTT.

The chain combines TRBV10-1 with TRBJ1-1, with D perhaps TRBD1 (6 bases). The CDR3 spans 13 residues. Germline V gene data show CDR1 as WNHNN and CDR2 as SYGVQD (reference sequence). V was clipped by 4 bases and J by 6 bases, with 12 bases between them. DNA for the CDR3: TGCGCCAGCAGTGGGCCGGGACATCCTGAAGCTTTCTTT. Amino acid sequence: CASSGPGHPEAFF.

The J gene is TRBJ2-5, the V gene TRBV27, with unresolved D. Germline values: CDR1 MNHEY, CDR2 SMNVEV (reference sequence). V was shortened by 4 bases and J by 2 bases, with 14 bases between the two germline ends. The CDR3 covers 15 residues. CDR3 nucleotides: TGTGCCAGCAGTTCGGACCCCTGGGAACAAGAGACCCAGTACTTC. Its translation is CASSSDPWEQETQYF.

J is TRBJ1-1 and V is TRBV5-8; a possible D gene is TRBD1 (5 bases). CDR3 size: 14 residues. The V gene lost 4 bases and the J gene lost 4 bases, with 14 bases spanning the gap. Germline V gene sequence: CDR1 SGHTS, CDR2 YDEGEE. CDR3 protein: CASSLNSGTTEAFF. CDR3 sequence (DNA): TGTGCCAGCAGCCTAAACTCGGGGACCACTGAAGCTTTCTTT.